These 21 T cell receptor beta chains share one sample of origin, sequenced in a study of blood T cell repertoires in COVID-19. The table came from immunoSEQ multiplex PCR; TCRdb's copy has only in-frame clones and leaves some out. The sample records around 310,000 clones, about 88% being singletons. The sample consisted of peripheral blood. These receptors were collected from a woman aged 60 to 75 with acute or convalescent COVID-19.

The chain employs TRBV6-2 or TRBV6-3 and TRBJ1-4; unclear D gene. Germline CDR1 is MNHEY and CDR2 is SVGEGT. The CDR3 length is 15 residues. The V end was cut by 5 bases, the J end by 7 bases, with 17 bases between. CDR3 region: CASSAIYGFGEKLFF. The CDR3 nucleotides are TGTGCCAGCAGTGCCATTTACGGGTTTGGTGAAAAACTGTTTTTT.

The V gene is TRBV5-8, the J gene TRBJ1-1, with D possibly matching TRBD1 (5 bases). The germline V gene encodes CDR1 SGHTS and CDR2 YDEGEE. The germline V and J ends were trimmed by 1 base and 7 bases, with 11 bases remaining between them. This CDR3 has 13 residues. The DNA for the CDR3 is TGTGCCAGCAGCTTGCAGGTAACAGGTGAAGCTTTCTTT. It yields the protein CASSLQVTGEAFF. The variable domain in full, with the rest retrieved from reference TRBV5-8 and TRBJ1-1, is EAGVTQSPTHLIKTRGQQATLRCSPISGHTSVYWYQQALGLGLQFLLWYDEGEERNRGNFPPRFSGRQFPNYSSELNVNALELEDSALYLCASSLQVTGEAFFGQGTRLTVV.

The chain joins TRBV6-2 or TRBV6-3 to TRBJ2-5; TRBD2 agrees at 12 bases. Germline lookup yields CDR1 MNHEY and CDR2 SVGEGT. The CDR3 is 19 amino acids. Trimming took 4 bases from V and 5 from J; bases not matched to a gene: 17. The CDR3 DNA reads TGTGCCAGCAGTTCCCGGACTAGCGGGGACTTCCAGGCAATGGAGACCCAGTACTTC. Protein: CASSSRTSGDFQAMETQYF.

The chain is built from TRBV4-2 and TRBJ2-7, with D possibly TRBD1 on 5 matching bases. Germline CDR1 and CDR2: LGHNA and YNFKEQ. The CDR3 is 14 amino acids. Deletions cut 1 base from V and 1 base from J, with 8 bases between. The CDR3 DNA sequence: TGTGCCAGCAGCCAAGGTAGGGGTTCCTACGAGCAGTACTTC. Translated, it gives CASSQGRGSYEQYF.

V is TRBV28 and J is TRBJ2-7, with D perhaps matching TRBD2 (6 bases). V was trimmed by 9 bases and J by 4 bases, leaving 16 bases between them. Germline CDR1 reads MDHEN; CDR2 reads SYDVKM. The CDR3 is 13 amino acids. CDR3 nucleotides: TGTGCCAGTGGAGGGGTAACACCTTACGAGCAGTACTTC. Its protein is CASGGVTPYEQYF.

The chain links TRBV7-6 to TRBJ2-1, with a possible D match to TRBD1 (6 bases). The CDR3 consists of 16 residues. The V and J ends lost 0 bases and 0 bases respectively, with 9 bases between them. Per the germline V gene, CDR1 is SGHVS and CDR2 is FNYEAQ. CDR3 loop: CASSLAGASSYNEQFF. The CDR3 DNA reads TGTGCCAGCAGCTTAGCGGGGGCGAGCTCCTACAATGAGCAGTTCTTC.

The J gene is TRBJ1-2, the V gene TRBV14, with D tentatively TRBD1 (6 bases). Trimming took off 1 base at V and 9 bases at J, with 12 bases between the two ends. Germline V lookup: CDR1 SGHDN, CDR2 FVKESK. The CDR3 contains 13 residues. The CDR3: CASSQGEQGSYTF. Written as DNA, the CDR3 is TGTGCCAGCAGCCAAGGGGAACAGGGAAGCTACACCTTC.

The chain recombines TRBV28 with TRBJ1-5; 9 nucleotides match TRBD1. The CDR3 length is 18 residues. Germline V CDR1 and CDR2: MDHEN, SYDVKM. The V segment lost 6 bases and the J segment 2 bases; nucleotides outside the gene matches: 14. CDR3 nucleotide sequence: TGTGCCAGCAGAAAGGGACAGGGAAGTGTTAGGGGCAATCAGCCCCAGCATTTT. Translated: CASRKGQGSVRGNQPQHF.

The V gene is TRBV13, the J gene TRBJ2-1; 7 nucleotides align to TRBD1. Germline values: CDR1 PRHDT, CDR2 FYEKMQ (reference sequence). V lost 0 bases, J lost 6 bases, and 20 bases stayed unmatched. CDR3 length equals 20 residues. CDR3 residues: CASSLGLVLSEGAESNEQFF. As DNA, the CDR3 is TGTGCCAGCAGCTTAGGGCTAGTCTTAAGTGAGGGGGCTGAAAGCAATGAGCAGTTCTTC.

V gene TRBV2 combines with J gene TRBJ1-6; 7 nucleotides align to TRBD1. This CDR3 is built from 14 residues. Germline assignment: CDR1 SNHLY and CDR2 FYNNEI. The V gene end was trimmed by 6 bases and the J gene end by 6 bases; junction bases not matched to a gene: 5. This CDR3 reads CASSAGTANSPLHF. The CDR3 DNA reads as TGTGCCAGCAGCGCCGGGACAGCTAATTCACCCCTCCACTTT.

This clone was seen only once. The chain uses TRBV18 and TRBJ2-5; D perhaps matches TRBD1 (6 bases). The CDR3 spans 18 residues. V shed 0 bases and J shed 5 bases, with 22 bases lying between them. Germline V gene lookup returns CDR1 KGHSH and CDR2 LQKENI. The CDR3 loop is CASSPPNPPSRGGETQYF. CDR3 nucleotide sequence: TGTGCCAGCTCACCACCGAACCCCCCATCCAGGGGCGGGGAGACCCAGTACTTC.

The V and J genes are TRBV6-2 or TRBV6-3 and TRBJ1-1; 7 bases fit TRBD1. V shed 0 bases and J 1 base; nucleotides not matched to a gene: 5. CDR3 length equals 16 residues. Germline values: CDR1 MNHEY, CDR2 SVGEGT. The DNA for the CDR3 is TGTGCCAGCAGTTACTCGATTGCAGGGGGGAACACTGAAGCTTTCTTT. It is translated as CASSYSIAGGNTEAFF.

The chain links TRBV19 to TRBJ2-1; D perhaps matches TRBD2 (6 bases). The CDR3 extends over 14 amino acids. V was shortened by 5 bases and J by 6 bases, with 14 bases between the two germline ends. Germline values: CDR1 LNHDA, CDR2 SQIVND (reference sequence). The CDR3 here is CASSWGGGTNEQFF. The CDR3 DNA reads as TGTGCCAGTAGTTGGGGAGGAGGGACCAATGAGCAGTTCTTC.

The CDR3 DNA follows: TGTGCCAGCAGTTTTTTATCTTGGCCTGGAAAACTGTTTTTT. Translation: CASSFLSWPGKLFF. The chain is built from TRBV28 and TRBJ1-4, with D uncertain. This CDR3 comprises 14 residues. Trimming cost V 3 bases and J 10 bases, with 15 bases left between them. The germline gives CDR1 MDHEN, CDR2 SYDVKM.

V is TRBV5-4 and J is TRBJ2-3, with a tentative D call TRBD2 (6 bases). With 4 bases removed from V and 1 base from J, the gap between germline ends came to 16 bases. CDR1 is SGHNT, CDR2 YYREEE, per germline (reference sequence). There are 16 residues in the CDR3. The CDR3 DNA is TGTGCCAGCAGCCCTCCAGCGCGGGACCGCACAGATACGCAGTATTTT. Its protein is CASSPPARDRTDTQYF.

The gene calls are TRBV10-3 and TRBJ1-1, with 9 bases matching TRBD1. J gave up 6 bases and V 7 bases, and 12 bases lay outside the gene matches. CDR3 length equals 15 residues. CDR1 is ENHRY, CDR2 SYGVKD, per germline. The CDR3 DNA reads as TGTGCCATCATGGGACTGGGGACAGGGATCCCTGAAGCTTTCTTT. This sequence encodes CAIMGLGTGIPEAFF.

In DNA form, the CDR3 reads TGTGCCAGCAAAGGTCTAGGGGACTATGGCTACACCTTC. It is translated as CASKGLGDYGYTF. The chain recombines TRBV12-3 or TRBV12-4 with TRBJ1-2; tentatively, D is TRBD1 (5 bases). Trimming took 7 bases from V and 3 from J, leaving 12 bases between them. The CDR3 contains 13 residues.

The V call is TRBV4-2, the J call TRBJ2-5, with TRBD1 as a possible D gene (5 bases). The CDR3 contains 14 residues. CDR1 is LGHNA, CDR2 YNFKEQ, per germline. Trimming took 0 bases from V and 9 from J, leaving 14 bases between them. This CDR3 reads CASSQEGVGWAQYF. The CDR3 nucleotides are TGTGCCAGCAGCCAAGAAGGGGTGGGGTGGGCCCAGTACTTC.

The gene calls are TRBV3-1 (or the pseudogene TRBV3-2) and TRBJ2-7; tentative D call: TRBD2 (6 bases). Germline V CDR1 and CDR2: LGHDT, YNNKEL (reference sequence). The CDR3 is made up of 13 amino acids. Trimming cost V 4 bases and J 0 bases, with 7 bases left between them. CDR3 DNA sequence: TGTGCCAGCAGCCGGCGGGACTCCTACGAGCAGTACTTC. This translates into CASSRRDSYEQYF.

This clone was seen just once. The CDR3 DNA follows: TGTGCCAGCAGTTCCCTGGGCGGGGTCTCTCAGCCCCAGCATTTT. Encoded protein: CASSSLGGVSQPQHF. This sequence joins TRBV27 and TRBJ1-5; D is unresolved. The V gene lost 4 bases and the J gene lost 6 bases, with 16 bases spanning the gap. This CDR3 is built from 15 residues. CDR1 MNHEY and CDR2 SMNVEV come from the germline V gene (reference sequence).

V is TRBV28 and J is TRBJ1-5; the match to TRBD1 covers 7 bases. Trimming at V came to 8 bases and at J to 10 bases, leaving 17 bases not matched to a gene. The CDR3 consists of 15 residues. CDR1 and CDR2 (germline): MDHEN, SYDVKM. As DNA, the CDR3 is TGTGCCAGCCGTATAGGGGGCGGATACTATTCCCCCCAGCATTTT. This encodes CASRIGGGYYSPQHF.